This T cell receptor (beta chain) was retrieved from a study of CD8 T cells in ankylosing spondylitis. Study-wide points: Enrichment of disease-linked clones was reportedly significant in matched ankylosing spondylitis synovial fluid. Typical of ankylosing spondylitis blood, it appeared, was a TCR beta motif of roughly eight highly homologous variants.

Via MiXCR, TCRdb re-called the 5' RACE reads, giving one row per CDR3 protein. The table includes about 360,000 distinct CDR3 sequences, 20% to 25% detected once. Unmatched junction bases numbered 8, after V lost 4 bases and J lost 6 bases. Germline CDR1 reads SEHNR; CDR2 reads FQNEAQ (reference sequence). This CDR3 contains 15 residues. In the case of this clonotype: Its antigen is undetermined.

Source material: blood, either unsorted or a sorted T cell fraction (not recorded which). The V call is TRBV7-9, the J call TRBJ2-3; 9 bases agree with TRBD1. The TCR was taken from a male donor with ankylosing spondylitis or in good health (not recorded which). DNA for the CDR3: TGTGCCAGCAGCTCGCCCCGGGACAGGGTGGATACGCAGTATTTT. Amino acids: CASSSPRDRVDTQYF.